Included here is one T cell receptor (beta chain) sequence, with context. The data stem from a study of blood T cell repertoires in COVID-19. Study background: T cells, B-cell-depleted T cells, or PBMCs provided the cDNA or gDNA that served as material.

The assay was immunoSEQ multiplex PCR, and TCRdb's table has in-frame clones only and misses some. The sample includes some 430,000 clones, less than 95% of them seen just once. Deletions cut 8 bases from V and 5 bases from J, with 16 bases between. The CDR3 is made up of 13 amino acids. The age range of participants was 18 to 89 years, with residence in about 25 US areas. Material: PBMCs or T cells enriched from blood (not recorded which). This TCR derives from a man younger than 30 who had recovered from COVID-19. The V call is TRBV12-3 or TRBV12-4, the J call TRBJ2-7, with D possibly TRBD2 on 6 matching bases. The CDR3 nucleotides are TGTGCCAGCTCTCTGGGGGGAGAACACGAGCAGTACTTC. This translates into CASSLGGEHEQYF.